Listed below are T cell receptor beta chains from one sample, sequenced in a study of shared clonotypes between healthy human individuals. The protocol was immunoSEQ multiplex PCR, while the TCRdb copy is restricted to in-frame clones and leaves out a portion. The sample yields approximately 2.5 million clones, about 92% seen once. The sample consisted of naive CD4+ T cells sorted from blood. Receptors were obtained from a man younger than 35 in good health. Each CDR3 is given with its conserved first and last residue. A D gene is named only where the DNA matches it firmly. Clone size is stated in some rows and not others, as once, few, many or a class when expanded.

v_call	d_call	clone_size	j_call	cdr3_nt	cdr3_aa
TRBV6-1	TRBD1	NA	TRBJ1-4	TGTGCCAGCAGGGAGCAGGGGGCGCGGGAAAAACTGTTTTTT	CASREQGAREKLFF
TRBV5-1	TRBD2	once	TRBJ2-5	TGCGCCAGCAGCTTAAGCGGGGGGCCAGAGACCCAGTACTTC	CASSLSGGPETQYF
TRBV30	NA	NA	TRBJ1-2	TGTGCCTGGACCCGGCCCGAGATCTATGGCTACACCTTC	CAWTRPEIYGYTF
TRBV18	TRBD1	NA	TRBJ1-2	TGTGCCAGCTCACCAAACAGGGGAGATGGCTACACCTTC	CASSPNRGDGYTF
TRBV28	NA	NA	TRBJ1-6	TGTGCCAGCAGTTTAATGGGGATTGATTCACCCCTCCACTTT	CASSLMGIDSPLHF
TRBV30	TRBD1	NA	TRBJ2-5	TGTGCCTGGAGTCAAGGGGGCAAAGAGACCCAGTACTTC	CAWSQGGKETQYF
TRBV14	NA	once	TRBJ1-4	TGTGCCAGCAGTATCGGACAGCTGGAAAAACTGTTTTTT	CASSIGQLEKLFF
TRBV7-6	NA	NA	TRBJ2-1	TGTGCCAGCACGCACGGCTTCCCCCGACCGCAGTTCTTC	CASTHGFPRPQFF
TRBV6-5	NA	NA	TRBJ2-7	TGTGCCAGCAGTTACGGGCCGGGACGGGGGCAGTACTTC	CASSYGPGRGQYF
TRBV7-9	NA	NA	TRBJ2-7	TGTGCCAGCAGCTTAGTCGCCATCTCCTACGAGCAGTACTTC	CASSLVAISYEQYF
TRBV7-9	NA	NA	TRBJ2-5	TGTGCCAGCAGCTTAATCGCGCAAGAGACCCAGTACTTC	CASSLIAQETQYF
TRBV5-4	NA	NA	TRBJ1-4	TGTGCCAGCAGCCGGGACGGTAATGAAAAACTGTTTTTT	CASSRDGNEKLFF
TRBV18	TRBD1	NA	TRBJ1-2	TGTGCCAGCTCACCACCATCAGGGGGCGTCGGGAGTGGCTACACCTTC	CASSPPSGGVGSGYTF
TRBV27	TRBD1	NA	TRBJ1-6	TGTGCCAGCAGTTTAGTGGGACAGGGGAAGAATTCACCCCTCCACTTT	CASSLVGQGKNSPLHF
TRBV30	NA	NA	TRBJ1-5	TGTGCCTGGAGTGGTGGGGGGTATAGCAATCAGCCCCAGCATTTT	CAWSGGGYSNQPQHF
TRBV6-5	TRBD1	NA	TRBJ2-5	TGTGCCAGCAAGGGACAGGGGGCAGAGACCCAGTACTTC	CASKGQGAETQYF
TRBV19	NA	NA	TRBJ1-5	TGTGCCAGTAGTTCACAGGGAGATCAGCCCCAGCATTTT	CASSSQGDQPQHF
TRBV18	NA	NA	TRBJ1-2	TGTGCCAGCTCACCCTTCTTGGACAGCCTAGATGGCTACACCTTC	CASSPFLDSLDGYTF
TRBV9	NA	NA	TRBJ1-2	TGTGCCAGCAGCACCCGGGACGCTAACTATGGCTACACCTTC	CASSTRDANYGYTF
TRBV7-9	NA	NA	TRBJ2-6	TGTGCCAGCACCACGGGACCCTCTGGGGCCAACGTCCTGACTTTC	CASTTGPSGANVLTF
TRBV19	TRBD1	NA	TRBJ2-4	TGTGCCAGTAGTATAGCCTCTACCAGGGGGCCAAACATTCAGTACTTC	CASSIASTRGPNIQYF
TRBV30	NA	NA	TRBJ2-3	TGTGCCTGGAGTGATACAGTTAGGCAGTATTTT	CAWSDTVRQYF
TRBV19	NA	NA	TRBJ2-7	TGTGCCAGTAGTATAGAACCCGCTAGCTCCTACGAGCAGTACTTC	CASSIEPASSYEQYF
TRBV9	NA	NA	TRBJ2-1	TGTGCCAGCAGCGTAGGATCCGGGACTTTCGACAATGAGCAGTTCTTC	CASSVGSGTFDNEQFF
TRBV21-1	NA	NA	TRBJ2-6	TGTGCCAGCAGCAAAGATGGCCGGTCTGGGGCCAACGTCCTGACTTTC	CASSKDGRSGANVLTF
TRBV2	NA	NA	TRBJ2-5	TGTGCCAGCAGCGCCACCGTCCCTCAAGAGACCCAGTACTTC	CASSATVPQETQYF
TRBV28	TRBD1	NA	TRBJ2-5	TGTGCCAGCAGTTTATCCGGGACAGGGGGGACCCAGTACTTC	CASSLSGTGGTQYF
TRBV5-1	NA	NA	TRBJ2-2	TGCGCCAGCAGCTTGGGACAGGAGGTGTCCGGGGAGCTGTTTTTT	CASSLGQEVSGELFF
TRBV5-4	NA	NA	TRBJ2-7	TGTGCCAGCAGCTTGGCCAGGGAGTTCAACGAGCAGTACTTC	CASSLAREFNEQYF
TRBV7-9	NA	NA	TRBJ2-5	TGTGCCAGTTTGGGGGAGACCCAGTACTTC	CASLGETQYF
TRBV10-3	NA	NA	TRBJ2-5	TGTGCCACCAAGTCCTGGAGGGCGAGGCAAGAGACCCAGTACTTC	CATKSWRARQETQYF
TRBV2	TRBD1	NA	TRBJ2-5	TGTGCCAGCAGCCTGGGACAGGGGGCCCCAGAGACCCAGTACTTC	CASSLGQGAPETQYF
TRBV7-9	NA	NA	TRBJ1-2	TGTGCCAGCAGCTTAGAATCTAAGGGAGGCTACACCTTC	CASSLESKGGYTF
TRBV15	TRBD2	NA	TRBJ2-5	TGTGCCACCAGCAGAGATGGCGGGGGCCAAGAGACCCAGTACTTC	CATSRDGGGQETQYF
TRBV4-1	TRBD2	NA	TRBJ2-1	TGCGCCAGCAGCCAGACTAGCGGGGGGAGCTCCTACAATGAGCAGTTCTTC	CASSQTSGGSSYNEQFF
TRBV5-8	NA	NA	TRBJ1-5	TGTGCCAGCAGCTTGTGGTGGACTTCAGGGAGCAATCAGCCCCAGCATTTT	CASSLWWTSGSNQPQHF
TRBV19	NA	NA	TRBJ2-3	TGTGCCAGTAGTCTCCGACAGGCTCCTCACACAGATACGCAGTATTTT	CASSLRQAPHTDTQYF
TRBV27	NA	NA	TRBJ2-2	TGTGCCAGCTGGGGGGCGGGAGTTTCCACCGGGGAGCTGTTTTTT	CASWGAGVSTGELFF
TRBV5-1	NA	NA	TRBJ2-7	TGCGCCAGCAGAACTGGGACTCTAAGCTCCTACGAGCAGTACTTC	CASRTGTLSSYEQYF
TRBV30	TRBD2	NA	TRBJ2-5	TGTGGGACTAGCGGGAGGGCCGATGAGACCCAGTACTTC	CGTSGRADETQYF
TRBV6-1	NA	once	TRBJ1-5	TGTGCCAGCGTTTCGACGGTAAGCAATCAGCCCCAGCATTTT	CASVSTVSNQPQHF
TRBV9	NA	NA	TRBJ2-5	TGTGCCAGCAGCCTTCAAGGGGGGGGCAGGGAGACCCAGTACTTC	CASSLQGGGRETQYF
TRBV7-2	NA	NA	TRBJ2-1	TGTGCCAGCAGCCCCGGCGGGCAGTCCTACAATGAGCAGTTCTTC	CASSPGGQSYNEQFF
TRBV10-3	NA	NA	TRBJ1-1	TGTGCCATCAGTGAGTCAAGAGGAGCTTTCTTT	CAISESRGAFF
TRBV7-9	NA	NA	TRBJ1-4	TGTGCCAGCAGCCCAGGGGCTACTAATGAAAAACTGTTTTTT	CASSPGATNEKLFF
TRBV10-2	NA	NA	TRBJ2-7	TGCGCCAGCAGTCTGACTTCCTACGAGCAGTACTTC	CASSLTSYEQYF